Below are 6 T cell receptor beta chains sequenced from a single sample in a study of CD8 T cells in ankylosing spondylitis. Study-level results: Made up of about eight highly homologous variants, a TCR beta motif appeared characteristic of ankylosing spondylitis blood.

For these TCRs, the target antigens are not known. TCRdb recomputed calls from the 5' RACE reads with MiXCR, one row per CDR3 protein. Of over 450,000 distinct CDR3 sequences listed, approximately 12% were seen once; the top ten hold approximately 7%. The sample comprised blood, either unsorted or a sorted T cell fraction (not recorded which). Receptor source: a male donor with ankylosing spondylitis.

In this sample, this clonotype turned up many times. The rearrangement joins TRBV27 to TRBJ2-7, with 10 bases that match TRBD1. The CDR3 is 13 amino acids. From germline, CDR1 is MNHEY and CDR2 SMNVEV (reference sequence). Unmatched junction bases numbered 4, after V lost 6 bases and J lost 5 bases. CDR3 in DNA: TGTGCCAGCAGCCCGGGACAGGGGCACGAGCAGTACGTC. This sequence encodes CASSPGQGHEQYV.

The sample holds a few counts of this clonotype. The chain links TRBV28 to TRBJ1-1, with unresolved D. The CDR3 is 12 amino acids. Trimming stripped 3 bases from V and 9 bases from J, with 11 bases between. Germline values: CDR1 MDHEN, CDR2 SYDVKM. CDR3 sequence reads: CASSLRQTQAFF. The CDR3 DNA reads as TGTGCCAGCAGTTTGAGGCAGACGCAAGCTTTCTTT.

The chain links TRBV11-3 to TRBJ2-5; 9 bases are a match to TRBD1. The junction had 4 bases not matched to a gene; V was cut back by 3 bases and J by 5 bases. The germline CDR1 and CDR2 sequences are SGHNT and YENEEA. This CDR3 comprises 14 residues. CDR3 nucleotides: TGTGCCAGCAGCTTCGGAGGACAGGGGGAGACCCAGTACTTC. This sequence encodes CASSFGGQGETQYF.

This clonotype appeared a few times. The chain recombines TRBV20-1 with TRBJ2-1; TRBD2 might be the D (5 bases). Germline V gene lookup returns CDR1 DFQATT and CDR2 SNEGSKA (reference sequence). V was pared by 2 bases and J by 0 bases, with 11 bases between. The CDR3 is 15 amino acids. In DNA, the CDR3 is TGCAGTGCTAGATCCAGCGAGGGCTCCTACAATGAGCAGTTCTTC. Translation gives CSARSSEGSYNEQFF.

The chain links TRBV5-1 to TRBJ1-3, with D uncertain. V was shortened by 0 bases and J by 0 bases, with 7 bases between the two germline ends. In germline, CDR1 is SGHRS, CDR2 YFSETQ. The CDR3 has 15 residues. The CDR3 loop reads CASSLDQASGNTIYF. CDR3 bases: TGCGCCAGCAGCTTGGACCAGGCCTCTGGAAACACCATATATTTT.

The chain carries TRBV20-1 and TRBJ2-5, with 11 bases matching TRBD2. CDR3 length: 14 residues. In germline, CDR1 is DFQATT, CDR2 SNEGSKA (reference sequence). With 4 bases clipped from V and 5 bases from J, the junction kept 6 bases outside the gene matches. The CDR3 coding sequence is TGCAGTGCTATCCAACTAGCGGGAGTGGAGACCCAGTACTTC. This translates into CSAIQLAGVETQYF.